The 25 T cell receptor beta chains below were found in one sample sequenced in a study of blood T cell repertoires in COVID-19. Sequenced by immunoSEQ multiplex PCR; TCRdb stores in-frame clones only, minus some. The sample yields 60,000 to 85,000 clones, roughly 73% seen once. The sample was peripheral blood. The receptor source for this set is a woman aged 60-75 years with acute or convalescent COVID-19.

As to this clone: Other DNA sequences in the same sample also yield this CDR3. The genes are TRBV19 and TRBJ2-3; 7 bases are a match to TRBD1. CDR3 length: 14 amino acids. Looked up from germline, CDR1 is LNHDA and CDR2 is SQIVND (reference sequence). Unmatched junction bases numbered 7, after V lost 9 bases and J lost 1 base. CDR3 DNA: TGTGCCAGCAGATGGACAGGAGGCACAGATACGCAGTATTTT. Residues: CASRWTGGTDTQYF.

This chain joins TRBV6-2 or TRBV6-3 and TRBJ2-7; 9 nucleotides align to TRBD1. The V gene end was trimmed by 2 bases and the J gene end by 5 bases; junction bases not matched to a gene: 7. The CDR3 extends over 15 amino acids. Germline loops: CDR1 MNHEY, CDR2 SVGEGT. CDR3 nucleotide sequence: TGTGCCAGCAGTTACGAAGGACAGGGGATCGACGAGCAGTACTTC. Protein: CASSYEGQGIDEQYF.

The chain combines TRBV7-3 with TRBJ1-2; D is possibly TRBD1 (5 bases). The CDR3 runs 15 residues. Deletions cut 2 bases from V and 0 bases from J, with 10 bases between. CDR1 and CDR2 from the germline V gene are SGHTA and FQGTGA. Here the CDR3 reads CASSLSGGANYGYTF. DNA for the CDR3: TGTGCCAGCAGCTTATCCGGGGGAGCTAACTATGGCTACACCTTC. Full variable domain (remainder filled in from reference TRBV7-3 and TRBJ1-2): GAGVSQTPSNKVTEKGKYVELRCDPISGHTALYWYRQSLGQGPEFLIYFQGTGAADDSGLPNDRFFAVRPEGSVSTLKIQRTERGDSAVYLCASSLSGGANYGYTFGSGTRLTVV.

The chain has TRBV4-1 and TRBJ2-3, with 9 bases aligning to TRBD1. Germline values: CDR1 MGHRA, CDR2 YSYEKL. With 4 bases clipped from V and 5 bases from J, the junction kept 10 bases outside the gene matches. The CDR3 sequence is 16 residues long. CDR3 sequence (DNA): TGCGCCAGCAGCCTCCGGGACAGGGTCTCGGTAGATACGCAGTATTTT. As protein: CASSLRDRVSVDTQYF.

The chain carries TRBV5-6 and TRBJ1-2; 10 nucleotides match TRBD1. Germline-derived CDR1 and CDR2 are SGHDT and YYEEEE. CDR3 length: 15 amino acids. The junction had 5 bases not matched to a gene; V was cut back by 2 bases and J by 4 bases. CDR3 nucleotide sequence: TGTGCCAGCAGCTTCCGACAGGGGGCGGCCTATGGCTACACCTTC. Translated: CASSFRQGAAYGYTF. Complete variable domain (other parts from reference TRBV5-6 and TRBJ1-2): DAGVTQSPTHLIKTRGQQVTLRCSPKSGHDTVSWYQQALGQGPQFIFQYYEEEERQRGNFPDRFSGHQFPNYSSELNVNALLLGDSALYLCASSFRQGAAYGYTFGSGTRLTVV.

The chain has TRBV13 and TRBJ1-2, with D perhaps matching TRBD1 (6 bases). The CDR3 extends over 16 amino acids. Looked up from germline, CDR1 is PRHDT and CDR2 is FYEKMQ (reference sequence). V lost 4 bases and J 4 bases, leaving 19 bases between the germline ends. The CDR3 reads CASSSTGQTSLYGYTF. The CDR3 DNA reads TGTGCCAGCAGCTCGACTGGACAGACGTCCCTCTATGGCTACACCTTC.

CDR3 sequence: CASSQDRTGYNSPLHF. The CDR3, as DNA: TGTGCCAGCAGCCAAGATCGAACCGGCTATAATTCACCCCTCCACTTT. The chain links TRBV4-2 to TRBJ1-6; D gene uncertain. From germline, CDR1 is LGHNA and CDR2 YNFKEQ. V was cut by 0 bases and J by 3 bases, with 9 bases left in between. The CDR3 is 16 amino acids.

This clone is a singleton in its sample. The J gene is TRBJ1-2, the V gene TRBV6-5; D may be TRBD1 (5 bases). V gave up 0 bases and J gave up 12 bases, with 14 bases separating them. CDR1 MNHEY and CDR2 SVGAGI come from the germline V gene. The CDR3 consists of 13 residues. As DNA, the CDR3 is TGTGCCAGCAGTTACTCGAGGCGGGGGACCGACACCTTC. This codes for CASSYSRRGTDTF.

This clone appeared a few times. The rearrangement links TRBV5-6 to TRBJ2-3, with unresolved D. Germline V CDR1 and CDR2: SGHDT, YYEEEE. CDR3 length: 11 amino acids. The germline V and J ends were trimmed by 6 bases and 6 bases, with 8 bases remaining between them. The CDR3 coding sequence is TGTGCCAGCACCTTCGAGGATACGCAGTATTTT. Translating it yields CASTFEDTQYF.

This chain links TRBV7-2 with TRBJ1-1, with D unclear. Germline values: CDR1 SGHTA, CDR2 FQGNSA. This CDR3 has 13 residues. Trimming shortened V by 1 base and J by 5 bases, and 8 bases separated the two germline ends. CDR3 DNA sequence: TGTGCCAGCAGCTTAGACAGAAAAACTGAAGCTTTCTTT. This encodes CASSLDRKTEAFF.

CDR3 sequence (DNA): TGCGCCAGCAGCTCCACACCCCTCCGGGGAGCTTTCTTT. Amino acid sequence: CASSSTPLRGAFF. The chain links TRBV5-1 to TRBJ1-1; D is unresolved. CDR3 size: 13 residues. CDR1 SGHRS and CDR2 YFSETQ come from the germline V gene. Trimming shortened V by 3 bases and J by 10 bases, and 16 bases separated the two germline ends.

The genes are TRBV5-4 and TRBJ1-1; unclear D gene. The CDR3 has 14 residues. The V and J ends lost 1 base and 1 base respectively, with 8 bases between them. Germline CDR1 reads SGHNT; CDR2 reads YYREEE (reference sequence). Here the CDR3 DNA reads TGTGCCAGCAGCTTGTCTTTGGCGAACACTGAAGCTTTCTTT. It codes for CASSLSLANTEAFF.

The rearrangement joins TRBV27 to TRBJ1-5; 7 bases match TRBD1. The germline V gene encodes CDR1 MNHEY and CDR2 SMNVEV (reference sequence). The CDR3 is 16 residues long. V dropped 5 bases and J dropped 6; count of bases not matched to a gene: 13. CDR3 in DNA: TGTGCCAGCAGTCTCCACGCCCGACAGGGACCTCAGCCCCAGCATTTT. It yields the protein CASSLHARQGPQPQHF.

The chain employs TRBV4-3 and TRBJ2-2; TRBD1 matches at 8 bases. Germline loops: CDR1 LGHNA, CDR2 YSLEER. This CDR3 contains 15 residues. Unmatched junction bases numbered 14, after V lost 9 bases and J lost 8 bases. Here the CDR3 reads CARCSGQGNCGELFF. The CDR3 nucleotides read TGCGCCAGATGCTCCGGACAGGGTAATTGTGGGGAGCTGTTTTTT.

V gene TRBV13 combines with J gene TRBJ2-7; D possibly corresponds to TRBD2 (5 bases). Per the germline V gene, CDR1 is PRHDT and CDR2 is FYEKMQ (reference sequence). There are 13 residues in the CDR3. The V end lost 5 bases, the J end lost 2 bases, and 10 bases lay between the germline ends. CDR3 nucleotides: TGTGCCAGCAGCCGCGGACTCCCCTACGAGCAGTACTTC. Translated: CASSRGLPYEQYF.

The CDR3 DNA is TGTGCCAGCAGTCTACTCCCCCTAGCGGGGGCCTCAACTAATGAAAAACTGTTTTTT. This codes for CASSLLPLAGASTNEKLFF. The chain is built from TRBV28 and TRBJ1-4, with D possibly TRBD1 on 6 matching bases. CDR3 size: 19 residues. Germline V gene data show CDR1 as MDHEN and CDR2 as SYDVKM. V was shortened by 5 bases and J by 0 bases, with 22 bases between the two germline ends.

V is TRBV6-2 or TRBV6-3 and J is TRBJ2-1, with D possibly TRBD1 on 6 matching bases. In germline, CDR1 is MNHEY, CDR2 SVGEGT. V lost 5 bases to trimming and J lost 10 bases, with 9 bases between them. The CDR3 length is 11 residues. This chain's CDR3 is CASSSGTEQFF. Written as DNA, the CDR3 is TGTGCCAGCAGTAGTGGGACAGAGCAGTTCTTC.

CDR3 loop: CASTATGHGANVLTF. In nucleotides, the CDR3 is TGTGCCAGCACAGCTACAGGGCACGGGGCCAACGTCCTGACTTTC. The chain recombines TRBV6-5 with TRBJ2-6; D is possibly TRBD1 (6 bases). With 7 bases removed from V and 4 bases from J, the gap between germline ends came to 14 bases. CDR3 length: 15 residues. Germline values: CDR1 MNHEY, CDR2 SVGAGI.

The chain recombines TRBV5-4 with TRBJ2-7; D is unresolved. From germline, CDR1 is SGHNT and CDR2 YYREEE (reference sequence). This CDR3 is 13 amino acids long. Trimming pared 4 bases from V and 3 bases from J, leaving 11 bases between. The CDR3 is CASSPPGYYEQYF. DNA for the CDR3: TGTGCCAGCAGCCCCCCCGGGTACTACGAGCAGTACTTC.

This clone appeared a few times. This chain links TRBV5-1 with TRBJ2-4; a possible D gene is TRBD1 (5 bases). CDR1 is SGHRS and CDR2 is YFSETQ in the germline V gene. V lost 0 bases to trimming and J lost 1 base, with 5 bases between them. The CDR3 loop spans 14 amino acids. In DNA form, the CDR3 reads TGCGCCAGCAGCTTGGAGGGGGCCAAAAACATTCAGTACTTC. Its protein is CASSLEGAKNIQYF.

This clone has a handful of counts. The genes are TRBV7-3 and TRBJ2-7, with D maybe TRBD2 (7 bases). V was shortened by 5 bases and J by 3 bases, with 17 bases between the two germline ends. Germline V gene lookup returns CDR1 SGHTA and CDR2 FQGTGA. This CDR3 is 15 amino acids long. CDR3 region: CASSEEVGGHYEQYF. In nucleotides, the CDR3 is TGTGCCAGCAGCGAAGAGGTCGGGGGGCACTACGAGCAGTACTTC.

CDR3 coding DNA: TGTGCCAGCAGCAAGGAGGCAGGGGAAACTAATGAAAAACTGTTTTTT. Translating gives CASSKEAGETNEKLFF. The chain is built from TRBV21-1 and TRBJ1-4; TRBD1, as called in the table, went unchecked against the DNA. TRBV21-1 is deemed a pseudogene. The CDR3 is made up of 16 amino acids.

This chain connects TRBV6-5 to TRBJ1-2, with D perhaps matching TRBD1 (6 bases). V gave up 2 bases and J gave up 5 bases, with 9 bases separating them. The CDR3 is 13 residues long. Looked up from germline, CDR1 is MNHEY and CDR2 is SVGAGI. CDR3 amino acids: CASSYGGAYGYTF. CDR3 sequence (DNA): TGTGCCAGCAGTTACGGGGGGGCGTATGGCTACACCTTC.

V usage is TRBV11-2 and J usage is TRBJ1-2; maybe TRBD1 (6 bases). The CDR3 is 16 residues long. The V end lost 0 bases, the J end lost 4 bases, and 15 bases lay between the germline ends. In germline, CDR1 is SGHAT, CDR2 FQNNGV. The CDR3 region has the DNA TGTGCCAGCAGCTTAGATCGTGGGGGGGCCGGCTATGGCTACACCTTC. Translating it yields CASSLDRGGAGYGYTF.

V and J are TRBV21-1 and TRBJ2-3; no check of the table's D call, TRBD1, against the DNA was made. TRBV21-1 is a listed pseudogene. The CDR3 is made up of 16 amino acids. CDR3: CASSMPGHPSTDTQYF. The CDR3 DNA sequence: TGTGCCAGCAGCATGCCGGGACATCCAAGCACAGATACGCAGTATTTT.